This passage covers 23 T cell receptor beta chains from one sample sequenced in a study of shared clonotypes between healthy human individuals. Here immunoSEQ multiplex PCR was the method, and the copy in TCRdb shows in-frame clones only, minus some. The profile covers about 2.4 million clones, with 85% to 95% appearing a single time and 0.13% to 0.15% taken by the ten largest. The sequenced sample consisted of naive CD4+ T cells sorted from blood. Subset of the sample: CD45RA+ positively selected. Receptor source: a man younger than 30 in good health.

The genes are TRBV7-6 and TRBJ1-4; 9 positions match TRBD1. With V trimmed by 6 bases and J by 7 bases, 9 bases remained unmatched. The germline V gene has CDR1 SGHVS and CDR2 FNYEAQ. The CDR3 totals 15 residues. The CDR3 region has the DNA TGTGCCAGCAGACTCGGACAGGGGACGACTGAAAAACTGTTTTTT. Amino acids: CASRLGQGTTEKLFF.

V gene TRBV25-1 combines with J gene TRBJ2-5; D is possibly TRBD2 (6 bases). CDR1 MGHDK and CDR2 SYGVNS come from the germline V gene. V lost 1 base, J lost 4 bases, and 13 bases lay in between. The CDR3 runs 15 residues. CDR3 sequence (DNA): TGTGCCAGCAGTGAATTGGGGGGAGCGAGAGAGACCCAGTACTTC. It is translated as CASSELGGARETQYF.

The V call is TRBV18, the J call TRBJ2-7, with TRBD2 as a possible D gene (6 bases). CDR3 length: 18 residues. CDR1 and CDR2 from the germline V gene are KGHSH and LQKENI. V was clipped by 0 bases and J by 2 bases, with 20 bases between them. In nucleotides, the CDR3 is TGTGCCAGCTCACCACCGGCTAGCGCCTCCACGGATCCCTACGAGCAGTACTTC. It specifies CASSPPASASTDPYEQYF.

J is TRBJ2-1 and V is TRBV5-1; 9 nucleotides line up with TRBD2. The CDR3 runs 12 residues. Trimming removed 4 bases from V and 7 bases from J; junction bases left unmatched: 0. Per germline, CDR1 SGHRS and CDR2 YFSETQ. This chain's CDR3 is CASSAGGNEQFF. The CDR3 DNA reads TGCGCCAGCAGCGCGGGGGGGAATGAGCAGTTCTTC.

This clone appeared a few times. Within the sample, other DNA sequences also encode this same CDR3. The rearrangement joins TRBV28 to TRBJ1-1; 7 bases line up with TRBD1. In germline, CDR1 is MDHEN, CDR2 SYDVKM. This CDR3 contains 12 residues. The trim removed 4 bases at V and 4 bases at J, leaving 0 bases unmatched. CDR3 region: CASSSGGTEAFF. DNA for the CDR3: TGTGCCAGCAGTTCAGGGGGCACTGAAGCTTTCTTT.

The chain carries TRBV18 and TRBJ2-3; 9 nucleotides match TRBD2. The ends lost 4 bases at V and 0 bases at J; junction bases unmatched: 17. The germline V gene encodes CDR1 KGHSH and CDR2 LQKENI. The CDR3 consists of 20 residues. The CDR3 DNA reads as TGTGCCAGCTCACAAAACGTGTTGAGCGGGGGGCGACTCAGCACAGATACGCAGTATTTT. Protein: CASSQNVLSGGRLSTDTQYF.

This clone was recorded a few times. This chain joins TRBV6-5 and TRBJ1-1; 8 bases match TRBD1. The CDR3 is 15 residues long. V gave up 0 bases and J gave up 3 bases; unmatched junction bases: 3. Germline V lookup: CDR1 MNHEY, CDR2 SVGAGI. CDR3 nucleotides: TGTGCCAGCAGTTACTCGATGGACAGGGACACTGAAGCTTTCTTT. It specifies CASSYSMDRDTEAFF.

This clone was detected only a few times. V and J are TRBV5-1 and TRBJ1-1; unclear D gene. V lost 3 bases, J lost 4 bases, and 19 bases lay in between. Germline loops: CDR1 SGHRS, CDR2 YFSETQ. The CDR3 totals 16 residues. CDR3 nucleotides: TGCGCCAGCAGCTGGCCGCTAGCGGGAGCGGGCACTGAAGCTTTCTTT. This translates into CASSWPLAGAGTEAFF.

The chain carries TRBV6-5 and TRBJ2-5, with 7 bases that match TRBD2. The V gene's germline CDR1 is MNHEY and CDR2 SVGAGI. Trimming cost V 5 bases and J 11 bases; bases outside gene matches: 5. The CDR3 covers 11 residues. Here the CDR3 reads CASSDGREQYF. CDR3 in DNA: TGTGCCAGCAGTGATGGGAGGGAGCAGTACTTC.

The chain joins TRBV7-9 to TRBJ2-1; 12 positions agree with TRBD2. Germline V gives CDR1 SEHNR, CDR2 FQNEAQ (reference sequence). V gave up 5 bases and J gave up 6 bases; unmatched junction bases: 5. This CDR3 region has 15 residues. The CDR3 sequence is CASSPTSGSSNEQFF. CDR3 DNA: TGTGCCAGCAGCCCGACTAGCGGGAGCAGCAATGAGCAGTTCTTC.

J is TRBJ2-7 and V is TRBV10-1, with 10 bases that match TRBD1. With V trimmed by 2 bases and J by 2 bases, 12 bases remained unmatched. The length of the CDR3 is 18 residues. Germline assignment: CDR1 WNHNN and CDR2 SYGVQD (reference sequence). CDR3 region: CASSERGGGQGFPYEQYF. The CDR3 DNA follows: TGCGCCAGCAGTGAGCGGGGTGGGGGACAGGGGTTTCCCTACGAGCAGTACTTC.

The rearrangement links TRBV28 to TRBJ1-2; D ambiguous. V was clipped by 6 bases and J by 2 bases, with 13 bases between them. Germline V gene lookup returns CDR1 MDHEN and CDR2 SYDVKM. This CDR3 comprises 14 residues. CDR3 protein: CASSRSTVNYGYTF. For the CDR3, the DNA is TGTGCCAGCAGCCGATCGACGGTAAACTATGGCTACACCTTC.

V and J are TRBV7-9 and TRBJ2-2; D is ambiguous. Per the germline V gene, CDR1 is SEHNR and CDR2 is FQNEAQ (reference sequence). V was cut by 8 bases and J by 4 bases, with 17 bases left in between. This CDR3 has 15 amino acids. The CDR3 DNA is TGTGCCAGCTCTGACCCACGAGTCGTCACCGGGGAGCTGTTTTTT. This encodes CASSDPRVVTGELFF.

The chain recombines TRBV30 with TRBJ2-7, with D tentatively TRBD2 (6 bases). This CDR3 contains 15 residues. From germline, CDR1 is GTSNPN and CDR2 SVGIG (reference sequence). V lost 3 bases and J lost 3, with 18 bases in between. CDR3 protein: CAWSPLGTGGYEQYF. The CDR3 DNA sequence: TGTGCCTGGAGCCCACTCGGGACTGGAGGCTACGAGCAGTACTTC.

The chain employs TRBV6-5 and TRBJ1-2; D is possibly TRBD1 (5 bases). The CDR3 is made up of 13 amino acids. The V gene's germline CDR1 is MNHEY and CDR2 SVGAGI. Deletions cut 6 bases from V and 10 bases from J, with 18 bases between. The CDR3 loop is CASSPGGRRVYTF. CDR3 nucleotide sequence: TGTGCCAGCAGCCCGGGGGGGAGGCGCGTCTACACCTTC.

This clone has just one count. The chain employs TRBV16 and TRBJ1-6; D possibly corresponds to TRBD1 (6 bases). Germline CDR1 KGHSY, CDR2 FQNENV. The CDR3 has 14 amino acids. The V end was cut by 4 bases, the J end by 7 bases, with 11 bases between. CDR3 residues: CASSPRQDNSPLHF. In DNA, the CDR3 is TGTGCCAGCAGCCCCAGACAGGACAATTCACCCCTCCACTTT.

The chain links TRBV29-1 to TRBJ2-1; no clear D gene. Trimming shortened V by 7 bases and J by 4 bases, and 11 bases separated the two germline ends. The CDR3 consists of 12 residues. Germline V lookup: CDR1 SQVTM, CDR2 ANQGSEA. In nucleotides, the CDR3 is TGCAGCGGCGAAGGATTATACAATGAGCAGTTCTTC. Its protein product is CSGEGLYNEQFF.

The J gene is TRBJ1-3, the V gene TRBV18, with TRBD1 matching over 9 bases. V shed 6 bases, J shed 0 bases, and the junction held 3 bases outside the gene matches. This CDR3 is 15 amino acids long. Germline V gives CDR1 KGHSH, CDR2 LQKENI. CDR3 region: CASSQGQGSGNTIYF. The DNA of the CDR3 is TGTGCCAGCTCCCAGGGACAGGGCTCTGGAAACACCATATATTTT.

This clone appeared once. This chain links TRBV23-1 with TRBJ1-5; TRBD1 is a possible D gene (6 bases). TRBV23-1 is placed among ORFs of uncertain function. This CDR3 contains 18 residues. V lost 7 bases, J lost 0 bases, and 22 bases lay in between. The CDR3 DNA is TGCGCCAGCACTCGGACCGTAGGACAGATTTATAGCAATCAGCCCCAGCATTTT. It codes for CASTRTVGQIYSNQPQHF.

V is TRBV23-1 and J is TRBJ2-3; 9 bases line up with TRBD2. TRBV23-1 is annotated as an ORF whose role is uncertain. Unmatched junction bases numbered 7, after V lost 8 bases and J lost 4 bases. The CDR3 totals 14 residues. This chain's CDR3 is CASVTSGCPDTQYF. The CDR3 DNA reads TGCGCCAGCGTCACTAGCGGGTGCCCAGATACGCAGTATTTT.

CDR3 nucleotide sequence: TGTGCCCTAGGACTAGGAGGCCTAAGAACCTGTGGGGGCAATCAGCCCCAGCATTTT. Protein sequence: CALGLGGLRTCGGNQPQHF. The chain carries TRBV15 and TRBJ1-5; D remains ambiguous. Germline CDR1 and CDR2: LNHNV and YYDKDF (reference sequence). V was pared by 11 bases and J by 2 bases, with 31 bases between. The CDR3 sequence is 19 residues long.

In its sample, this clone was seen once. CDR3 sequence: CASSSRSAGVGEQYF. The CDR3 nucleotides read TGTGCCAGCTCATCCCGTAGTGCGGGAGTCGGGGAGCAGTACTTC. This sequence joins TRBV18 and TRBJ2-7, with TRBD2 matching 7 bases. The CDR3 consists of 15 residues. J gave up 7 bases and V 5 bases, and 14 bases lay outside the gene matches. CDR1 is KGHSH, CDR2 LQKENI, per germline.

The chain joins TRBV7-8 to TRBJ2-7; perhaps TRBD2 as D (6 bases). Trimming took 6 bases from V and 3 from J, leaving 12 bases between them. Germline lookup yields CDR1 SGHVS and CDR2 FQNEAQ. The CDR3 covers 13 residues. The CDR3 loop reads CASSFGRDYEQYF. CDR3 sequence (DNA): TGTGCCAGCAGTTTTGGGCGGGACTACGAGCAGTACTTC. The complete variable domain, with remaining parts taken from reference TRBV7-8 and TRBJ2-7, reads GAGVSQSPRYKVAKRGQDVALRCDPISGHVSLFWYQQALGQGPEFLTYFQNEAQLDKSGLPSDRFFAERPEGSVSTLKIQRTQQEDSAVYLCASSFGRDYEQYFGPGTRLTVT.